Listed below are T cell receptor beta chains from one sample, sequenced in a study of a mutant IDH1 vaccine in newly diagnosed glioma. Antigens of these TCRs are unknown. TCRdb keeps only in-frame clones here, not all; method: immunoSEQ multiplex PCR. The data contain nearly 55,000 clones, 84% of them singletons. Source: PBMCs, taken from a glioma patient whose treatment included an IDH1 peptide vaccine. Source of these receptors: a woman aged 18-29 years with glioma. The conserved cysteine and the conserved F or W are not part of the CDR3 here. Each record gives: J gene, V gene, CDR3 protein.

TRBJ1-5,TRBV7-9,ASSFSGNSNQPQH
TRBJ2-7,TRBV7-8,ASRGIAGVSMYEQY
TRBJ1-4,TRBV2,ASSEAQVRAGEKLF
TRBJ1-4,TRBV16,ASISRGSPDEKLF
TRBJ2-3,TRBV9,ASSEVEGTDTQY
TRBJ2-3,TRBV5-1,ASSSGGSLDTQY
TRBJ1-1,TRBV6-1,APPARHRNTEAF
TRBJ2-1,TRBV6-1,ASKTSSGGVNEQF
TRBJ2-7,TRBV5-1,ASSLSVGGYEQY
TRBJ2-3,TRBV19,ASSIEGLGADTQY
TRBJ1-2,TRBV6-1,ASSEKLEGAAGYT
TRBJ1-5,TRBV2,ASSEGGGRANQPQH
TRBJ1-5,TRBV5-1,ASSDSGSSNQPQH
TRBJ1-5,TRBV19,ASSNGGVGQPQH
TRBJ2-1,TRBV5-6,ASSFRDRVYNEQF
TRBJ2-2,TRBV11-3,ASSPRLAGGTGELF
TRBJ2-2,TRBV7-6,AVTGDMAGELF
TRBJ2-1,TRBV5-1,ASSLQGNEQF
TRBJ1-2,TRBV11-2,ASSLVQGQGNYGYT
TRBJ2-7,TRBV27,ASSQLVGYDEQY
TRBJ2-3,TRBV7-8,ASSLGLAGEPRTDTQY
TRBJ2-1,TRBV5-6,ASSLGEYEQF
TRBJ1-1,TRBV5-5,ASRMDTWNTEAF
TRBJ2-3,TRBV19,ASSSQSTDTQY
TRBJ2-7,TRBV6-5,ASRTQGGLYEQY
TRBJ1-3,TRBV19,ASSIDRYSGNTIY
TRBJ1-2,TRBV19,ASSRDRGDYGYT
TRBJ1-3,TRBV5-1,ASSLGALSGNTIY
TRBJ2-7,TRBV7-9,ASSWGGAYEQY
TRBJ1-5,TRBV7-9,ASSLAGTAQFEPQH
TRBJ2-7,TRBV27,ASSLSGGSGWGFYEQY
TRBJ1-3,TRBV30,ASNDRRAWVNTIY
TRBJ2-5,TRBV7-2,ASSLVRGETQY
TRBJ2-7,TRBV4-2,ASSQEANEQY
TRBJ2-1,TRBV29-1,SVVPGINNEQF
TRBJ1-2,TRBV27,ASSSAFQGGYGYT